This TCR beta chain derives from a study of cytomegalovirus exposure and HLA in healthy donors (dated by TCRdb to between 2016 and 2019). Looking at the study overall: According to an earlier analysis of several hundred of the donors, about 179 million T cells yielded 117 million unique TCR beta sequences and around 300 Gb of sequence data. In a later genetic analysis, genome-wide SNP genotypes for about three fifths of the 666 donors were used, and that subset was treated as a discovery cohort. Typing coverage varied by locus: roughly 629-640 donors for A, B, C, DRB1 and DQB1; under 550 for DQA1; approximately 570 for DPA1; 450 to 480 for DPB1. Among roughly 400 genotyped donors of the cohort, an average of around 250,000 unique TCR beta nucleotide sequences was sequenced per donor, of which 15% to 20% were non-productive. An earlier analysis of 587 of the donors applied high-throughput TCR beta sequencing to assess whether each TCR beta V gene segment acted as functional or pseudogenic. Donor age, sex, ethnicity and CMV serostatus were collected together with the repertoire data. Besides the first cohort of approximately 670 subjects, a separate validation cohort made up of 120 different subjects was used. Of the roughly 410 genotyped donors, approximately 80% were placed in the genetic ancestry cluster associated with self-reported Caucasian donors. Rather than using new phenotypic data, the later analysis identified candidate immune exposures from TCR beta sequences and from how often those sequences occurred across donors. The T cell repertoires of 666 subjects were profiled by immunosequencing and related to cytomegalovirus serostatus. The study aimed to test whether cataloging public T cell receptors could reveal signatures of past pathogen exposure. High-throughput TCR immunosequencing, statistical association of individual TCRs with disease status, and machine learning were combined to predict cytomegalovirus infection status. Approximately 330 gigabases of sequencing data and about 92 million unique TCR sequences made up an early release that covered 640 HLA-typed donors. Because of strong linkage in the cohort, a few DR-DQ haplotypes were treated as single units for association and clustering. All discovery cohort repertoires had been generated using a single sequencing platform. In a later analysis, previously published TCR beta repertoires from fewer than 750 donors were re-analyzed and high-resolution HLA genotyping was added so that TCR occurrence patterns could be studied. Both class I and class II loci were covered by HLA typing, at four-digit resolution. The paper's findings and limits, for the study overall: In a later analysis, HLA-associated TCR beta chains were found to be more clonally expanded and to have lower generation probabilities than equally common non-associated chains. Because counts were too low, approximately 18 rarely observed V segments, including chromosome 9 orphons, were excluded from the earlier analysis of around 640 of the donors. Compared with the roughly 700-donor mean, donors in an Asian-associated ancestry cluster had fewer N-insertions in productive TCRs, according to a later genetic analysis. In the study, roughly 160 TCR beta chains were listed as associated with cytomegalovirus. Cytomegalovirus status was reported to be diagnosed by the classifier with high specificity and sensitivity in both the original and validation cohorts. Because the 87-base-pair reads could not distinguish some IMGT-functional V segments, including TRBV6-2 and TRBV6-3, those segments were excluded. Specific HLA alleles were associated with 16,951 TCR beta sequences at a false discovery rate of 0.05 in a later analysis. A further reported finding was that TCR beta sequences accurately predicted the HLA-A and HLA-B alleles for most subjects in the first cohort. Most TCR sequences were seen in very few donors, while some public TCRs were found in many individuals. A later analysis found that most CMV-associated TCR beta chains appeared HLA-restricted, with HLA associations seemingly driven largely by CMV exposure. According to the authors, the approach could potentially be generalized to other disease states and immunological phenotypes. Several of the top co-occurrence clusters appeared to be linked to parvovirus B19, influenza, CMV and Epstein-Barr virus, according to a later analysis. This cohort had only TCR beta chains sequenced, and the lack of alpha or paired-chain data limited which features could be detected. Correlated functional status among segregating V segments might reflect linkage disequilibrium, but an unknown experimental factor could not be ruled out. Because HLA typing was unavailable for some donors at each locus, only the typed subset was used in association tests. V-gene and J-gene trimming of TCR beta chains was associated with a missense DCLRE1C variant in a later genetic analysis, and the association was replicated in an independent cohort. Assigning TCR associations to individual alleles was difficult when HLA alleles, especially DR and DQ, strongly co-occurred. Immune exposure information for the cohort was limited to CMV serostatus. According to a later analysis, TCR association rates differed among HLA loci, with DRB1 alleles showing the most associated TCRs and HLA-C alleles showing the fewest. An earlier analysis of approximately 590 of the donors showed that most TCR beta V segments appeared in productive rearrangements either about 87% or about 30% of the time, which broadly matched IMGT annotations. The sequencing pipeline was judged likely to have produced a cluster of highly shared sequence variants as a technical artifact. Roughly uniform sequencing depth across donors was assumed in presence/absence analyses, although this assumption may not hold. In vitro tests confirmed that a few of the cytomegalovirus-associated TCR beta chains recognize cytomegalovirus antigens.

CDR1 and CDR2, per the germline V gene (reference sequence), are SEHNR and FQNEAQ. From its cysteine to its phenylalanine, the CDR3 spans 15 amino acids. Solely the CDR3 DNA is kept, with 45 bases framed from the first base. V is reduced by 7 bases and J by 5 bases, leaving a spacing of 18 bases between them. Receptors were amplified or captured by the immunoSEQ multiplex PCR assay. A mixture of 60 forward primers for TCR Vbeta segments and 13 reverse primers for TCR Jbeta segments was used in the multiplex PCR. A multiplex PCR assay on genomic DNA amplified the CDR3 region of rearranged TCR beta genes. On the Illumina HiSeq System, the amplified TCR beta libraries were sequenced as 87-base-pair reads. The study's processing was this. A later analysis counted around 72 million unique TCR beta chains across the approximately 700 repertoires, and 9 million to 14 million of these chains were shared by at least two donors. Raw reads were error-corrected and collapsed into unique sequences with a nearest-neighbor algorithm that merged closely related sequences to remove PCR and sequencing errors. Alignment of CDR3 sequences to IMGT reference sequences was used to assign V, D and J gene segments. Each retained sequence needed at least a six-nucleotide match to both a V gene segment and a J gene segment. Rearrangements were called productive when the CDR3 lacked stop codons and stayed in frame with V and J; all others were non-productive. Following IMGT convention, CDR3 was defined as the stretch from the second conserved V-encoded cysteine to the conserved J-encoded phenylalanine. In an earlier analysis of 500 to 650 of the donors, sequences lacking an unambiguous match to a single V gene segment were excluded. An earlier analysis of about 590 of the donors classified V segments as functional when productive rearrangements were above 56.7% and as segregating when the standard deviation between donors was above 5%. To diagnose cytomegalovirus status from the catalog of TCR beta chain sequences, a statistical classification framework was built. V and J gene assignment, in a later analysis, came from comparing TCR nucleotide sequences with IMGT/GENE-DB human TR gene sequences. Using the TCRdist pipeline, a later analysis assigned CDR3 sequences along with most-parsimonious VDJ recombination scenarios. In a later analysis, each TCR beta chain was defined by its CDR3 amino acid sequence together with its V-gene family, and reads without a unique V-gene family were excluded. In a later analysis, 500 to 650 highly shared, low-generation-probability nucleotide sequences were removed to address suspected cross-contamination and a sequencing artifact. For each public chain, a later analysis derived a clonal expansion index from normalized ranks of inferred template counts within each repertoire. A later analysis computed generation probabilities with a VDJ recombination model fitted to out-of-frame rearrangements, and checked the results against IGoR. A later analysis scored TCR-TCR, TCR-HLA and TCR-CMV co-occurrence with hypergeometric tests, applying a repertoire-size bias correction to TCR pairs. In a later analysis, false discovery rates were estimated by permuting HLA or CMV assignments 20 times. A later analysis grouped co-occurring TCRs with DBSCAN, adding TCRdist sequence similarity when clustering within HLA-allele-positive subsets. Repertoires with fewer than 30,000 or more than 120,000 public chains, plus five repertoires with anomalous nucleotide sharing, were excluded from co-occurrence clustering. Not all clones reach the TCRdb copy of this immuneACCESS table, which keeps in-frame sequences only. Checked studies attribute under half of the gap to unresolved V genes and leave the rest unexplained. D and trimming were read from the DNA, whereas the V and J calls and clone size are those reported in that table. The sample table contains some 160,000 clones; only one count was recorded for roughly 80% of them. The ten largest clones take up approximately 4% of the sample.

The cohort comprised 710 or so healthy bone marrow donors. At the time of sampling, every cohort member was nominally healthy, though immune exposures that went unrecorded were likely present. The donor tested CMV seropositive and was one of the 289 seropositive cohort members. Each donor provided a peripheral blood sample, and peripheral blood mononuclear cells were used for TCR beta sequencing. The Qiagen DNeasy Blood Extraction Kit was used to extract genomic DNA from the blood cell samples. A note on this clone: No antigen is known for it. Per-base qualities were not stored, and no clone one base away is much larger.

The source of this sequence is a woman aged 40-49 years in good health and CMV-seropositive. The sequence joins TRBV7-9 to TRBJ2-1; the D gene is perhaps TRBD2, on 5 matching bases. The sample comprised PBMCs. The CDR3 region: CASTSGEVDNNEQFF. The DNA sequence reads TGTGCCAGCACCTCCGGGGAAGTCGATAACAATGAGCAGTTCTTC.